A single sample gave rise to the 21 T cell receptor beta chains below, sequenced in a study of radiation and T cells in renal cell carcinoma (dated by TCRdb to 2020 to 2022). The library was generated by the immunoSEQ multiplex PCR assay. TCRdb stores this immuneACCESS table with in-frame sequences only. Part of the clones is absent; in the studies checked, under half of the shortfall reflects unresolved V genes, and no reason is known for the rest. The table for this sample lists 130,000 to 150,000 clones; about 88% of them were counted only once. Together, the top ten hold 12% of the sample. Sample time point, as interpreted from the label and publication: baseline pretreatment blood. What this sample's treatment or condition label stands for: 15 Gy SBRT to primary tumor, nephrectomy 4 weeks later. This material consisted of blood, taken from a patient whose treatment included radiotherapy and nephrectomy. The receptors derive from a woman in her fifties or sixties with renal cell carcinoma.

The CDR3 loop is CASSEAGVSGNTIYF. The CDR3 DNA reads as TGTGCCAGCAGTGAAGCTGGGGTCTCTGGAAACACCATATATTTT. J is TRBJ1-3 and V is TRBV6-1; no clear D gene. V lost 0 bases to trimming and J lost 0 bases, with 6 bases between them. The CDR3 runs 15 residues. From germline, CDR1 is MNHNS and CDR2 SASEGT.

This chain links TRBV27 with TRBJ1-6, with D uncertain. The CDR3 spans 12 residues. Germline assignment: CDR1 MNHEY and CDR2 SMNVEV (reference sequence). Trimming cost V 1 base and J 14 bases, with 9 bases left between them. The CDR3, as DNA: TGTGCCAGCAGTTTATTAGGGAGCACCCTCCACTTT. Protein product: CASSLLGSTLHF.

V and J are TRBV5-1 and TRBJ1-1; D is possibly TRBD1 (5 bases). V was trimmed by 2 bases and J by 1 base, leaving 6 bases between them. This CDR3 region has 13 residues. Germline V gene data show CDR1 as SGHRS and CDR2 as YFSETQ. In nucleotides, the CDR3 is TGCGCCAGCAGCTTACAGGCGAACACTGAAGCTTTCTTT. It specifies CASSLQANTEAFF.

The chain has TRBV30 and TRBJ1-5; TRBD1 agrees at 8 bases. The germline gives CDR1 GTSNPN, CDR2 SVGIG (reference sequence). The V segment lost 2 bases and the J segment 7 bases; nucleotides outside the gene matches: 4. The CDR3 is 13 amino acids. The CDR3 protein is CAWSTGGDQPQHF. DNA of the CDR3: TGTGCCTGGAGTACAGGGGGTGACCAGCCCCAGCATTTT.

The J gene is TRBJ2-3, the V gene TRBV6-5, with 8 positions matching TRBD2. The ends lost 4 bases at V and 1 base at J; junction bases unmatched: 4. Germline values: CDR1 MNHEY, CDR2 SVGAGI. CDR3 length equals 15 residues. The CDR3 nucleotides are TGTGCCAGCAGTTTCCAAGCGGGGGGCACAGATACGCAGTATTTT. Translated: CASSFQAGGTDTQYF.

The V gene is TRBV6-5, the J gene TRBJ1-2; possible D gene TRBD1, 5 bases. The V gene lost 5 bases and the J gene lost 4 bases, with 11 bases spanning the gap. The germline V gene encodes CDR1 MNHEY and CDR2 SVGAGI. The CDR3 loop spans 13 amino acids. CDR3 nucleotide sequence: TGTGCCAGCAGTCTCGACAGAGCCTATGGCTACACCTTC. Protein product: CASSLDRAYGYTF.

The V and J genes are TRBV19 and TRBJ1-3, with D possibly matching TRBD1 (5 bases). Germline-derived CDR1 and CDR2 are LNHDA and SQIVND (reference sequence). V lost 5 bases, J lost 4 bases, and 18 bases lay in between. The CDR3 length is 16 residues. The CDR3 loop is CASSPGGIRGGNTIYF. The CDR3 coding sequence is TGTGCCAGTAGTCCCGGGGGGATTCGCGGGGGAAACACCATATATTTT.

V and J are TRBV10-3 and TRBJ2-6; TRBD2 might be the D (6 bases). CDR3 length: 16 amino acids. CDR1 ENHRY and CDR2 SYGVKD come from the germline V gene. Trimming left V 3 bases short and J 1 base short, with 10 bases between. DNA for the CDR3: TGTGCCATCAGTGAATTGGGGGGTTCTGGGGCCAACGTCCTGACTTTC. It is translated as CAISELGGSGANVLTF.

This clone was observed a few times. The V and J genes are TRBV4-1 and TRBJ1-1; no clear D gene. The V and J ends lost 4 bases and 6 bases respectively, with 12 bases between them. This CDR3 contains 13 residues. Per germline, CDR1 MGHRA and CDR2 YSYEKL. Here the CDR3 reads CASSPHGVPEAFF. Here the CDR3 DNA reads TGCGCCAGCAGCCCTCACGGGGTACCTGAAGCTTTCTTT.

The sample holds one count of this clone. The chain has TRBV7-6 and TRBJ2-5, with 8 positions matching TRBD2. CDR1 SGHVS and CDR2 FNYEAQ come from the germline V gene. Losses at the gene ends were 2 bases for V and 7 bases for J; bases not matched to a gene: 9. The CDR3 contains 15 residues. CDR3: CASSLSGGTAGTQYF. In nucleotides, the CDR3 is TGTGCCAGCAGCTTAAGCGGGGGAACGGCAGGGACCCAGTACTTC.

This clone was seen a few times. J is TRBJ1-5 and V is TRBV29-1; D gene ambiguous. The CDR3 extends over 13 amino acids. Germline loops: CDR1 SQVTM, CDR2 ANQGSEA. Trimming took off 0 bases at V and 7 bases at J, with 10 bases between the two ends. As DNA, the CDR3 is TGCAGCGTTGAAGACGTAGGTGGGCAGCCCCAGCATTTT. It encodes CSVEDVGGQPQHF.

This chain connects TRBV4-2 to TRBJ2-3; D may be TRBD2 (6 bases). The CDR3 consists of 17 residues. The germline V and J ends were trimmed by 4 bases and 6 bases, with 23 bases remaining between them. Germline CDR1 LGHNA, CDR2 YNFKEQ. CDR3 sequence: CASSRILRDSGRDTQYF. CDR3 nucleotides: TGTGCCAGCAGCCGCATTCTCCGGGACTCCGGCCGCGATACGCAGTATTTT.

The chain is built from TRBV7-3 and TRBJ1-1; D gene uncertain. Deletions cut 5 bases from V and 2 bases from J, with 6 bases between. This CDR3 has 12 amino acids. The germline V gene has CDR1 SGHTA and CDR2 FQGTGA. CDR3 coding DNA: TGTGCCAGCAGCCCCTCCAACACTGAAGCTTTCTTT. Translating gives CASSPSNTEAFF.

The count of this clone is one. V is TRBV1 and J is TRBJ2-7. TRBV1 represents a pseudogene. This CDR3 contains 13 residues. The CDR3 loop reads CTTSQEPSYEQYF. CDR3 DNA: TGCACTACCAGCCAAGAGCCATCCTACGAGCAGTACTTC.

V gene TRBV30 combines with J gene TRBJ2-3; perhaps TRBD1 as D (6 bases). This CDR3 comprises 16 residues. Germline V gene sequence: CDR1 GTSNPN, CDR2 SVGIG (reference sequence). V was shortened by 4 bases and J by 0 bases, with 17 bases between the two germline ends. The CDR3 DNA reads TGTGCCTGGAAGGCTCTGGGACAAGCTAGCACAGATACGCAGTATTTT. Its translation: CAWKALGQASTDTQYF.

The chain carries TRBV11-1 and TRBJ2-5; tentative D call: TRBD2 (6 bases). The V and J ends lost 3 bases and 7 bases respectively, with 18 bases between them. Germline CDR1 is SGHAT and CDR2 is FQDESV (reference sequence). The CDR3 runs 15 residues. CDR3 nucleotide sequence: TGTGCCAGCAGCTTTCGCCGGGGGTTCCAGGGGACCCAGTACTTC. This translates into CASSFRRGFQGTQYF.

V usage is TRBV6-4 and J usage is TRBJ1-1, with a tentative D call TRBD1 (5 bases). V was cut by 6 bases and J by 1 base, with 9 bases left in between. CDR1 and CDR2 from the germline V gene are MRHNA and SNTAGT. The CDR3 runs 13 residues. The CDR3 spells CASSQGRNTEAFF. The DNA for the CDR3 is TGTGCCAGCAGCCAGGGTAGGAACACTGAAGCTTTCTTT.

The chain is built from TRBV7-2 and TRBJ2-5; TRBD2 agrees at 8 bases. The ends lost 3 bases at V and 4 bases at J; junction bases unmatched: 10. Germline lookup yields CDR1 SGHTA and CDR2 FQGNSA. This CDR3 has 16 amino acids. The CDR3 coding sequence is TGTGCCAGCAGCTTGGATCCACTAGCGGCGAGAGAGACCCAGTACTTC. It yields the protein CASSLDPLAARETQYF.

This clone was seen a few times. V usage is TRBV5-1 and J usage is TRBJ1-3, with 10 nucleotides matching TRBD1. Germline V gene data show CDR1 as SGHRS and CDR2 as YFSETQ. With V trimmed by 1 base and J by 3 bases, 7 bases remained unmatched. The CDR3 has 17 residues. Here the CDR3 reads CASSLYGQGEFGNTIYF. The CDR3 DNA sequence: TGCGCCAGCAGCTTGTATGGACAGGGGGAATTTGGAAACACCATATATTTT.

The rearrangement uses TRBV7-9 and TRBJ2-7; TRBD1 matches at 8 bases. After removal of 6 bases from V and 2 bases from J, the junction contained 9 bases not matched to a gene. CDR1 is SEHNR, CDR2 FQNEAQ, per germline (reference sequence). The CDR3 consists of 15 residues. The CDR3 is CASSIGQGATYEQYF. DNA for the CDR3: TGTGCCAGCAGTATTGGACAGGGAGCAACCTACGAGCAGTACTTC.

The rearrangement uses TRBV19 and TRBJ2-6; D assignment may be TRBD1 or TRBD2 (5 bases each). The CDR3 length is 15 residues. CDR1 is LNHDA and CDR2 is SQIVND in the germline V gene (reference sequence). With 6 bases removed from V and 0 bases from J, the gap between germline ends came to 9 bases. The DNA of the CDR3 is TGTGCCAGTAGGGGGACCCACTCTGGGGCCAACGTCCTGACTTTC. Protein sequence: CASRGTHSGANVLTF.